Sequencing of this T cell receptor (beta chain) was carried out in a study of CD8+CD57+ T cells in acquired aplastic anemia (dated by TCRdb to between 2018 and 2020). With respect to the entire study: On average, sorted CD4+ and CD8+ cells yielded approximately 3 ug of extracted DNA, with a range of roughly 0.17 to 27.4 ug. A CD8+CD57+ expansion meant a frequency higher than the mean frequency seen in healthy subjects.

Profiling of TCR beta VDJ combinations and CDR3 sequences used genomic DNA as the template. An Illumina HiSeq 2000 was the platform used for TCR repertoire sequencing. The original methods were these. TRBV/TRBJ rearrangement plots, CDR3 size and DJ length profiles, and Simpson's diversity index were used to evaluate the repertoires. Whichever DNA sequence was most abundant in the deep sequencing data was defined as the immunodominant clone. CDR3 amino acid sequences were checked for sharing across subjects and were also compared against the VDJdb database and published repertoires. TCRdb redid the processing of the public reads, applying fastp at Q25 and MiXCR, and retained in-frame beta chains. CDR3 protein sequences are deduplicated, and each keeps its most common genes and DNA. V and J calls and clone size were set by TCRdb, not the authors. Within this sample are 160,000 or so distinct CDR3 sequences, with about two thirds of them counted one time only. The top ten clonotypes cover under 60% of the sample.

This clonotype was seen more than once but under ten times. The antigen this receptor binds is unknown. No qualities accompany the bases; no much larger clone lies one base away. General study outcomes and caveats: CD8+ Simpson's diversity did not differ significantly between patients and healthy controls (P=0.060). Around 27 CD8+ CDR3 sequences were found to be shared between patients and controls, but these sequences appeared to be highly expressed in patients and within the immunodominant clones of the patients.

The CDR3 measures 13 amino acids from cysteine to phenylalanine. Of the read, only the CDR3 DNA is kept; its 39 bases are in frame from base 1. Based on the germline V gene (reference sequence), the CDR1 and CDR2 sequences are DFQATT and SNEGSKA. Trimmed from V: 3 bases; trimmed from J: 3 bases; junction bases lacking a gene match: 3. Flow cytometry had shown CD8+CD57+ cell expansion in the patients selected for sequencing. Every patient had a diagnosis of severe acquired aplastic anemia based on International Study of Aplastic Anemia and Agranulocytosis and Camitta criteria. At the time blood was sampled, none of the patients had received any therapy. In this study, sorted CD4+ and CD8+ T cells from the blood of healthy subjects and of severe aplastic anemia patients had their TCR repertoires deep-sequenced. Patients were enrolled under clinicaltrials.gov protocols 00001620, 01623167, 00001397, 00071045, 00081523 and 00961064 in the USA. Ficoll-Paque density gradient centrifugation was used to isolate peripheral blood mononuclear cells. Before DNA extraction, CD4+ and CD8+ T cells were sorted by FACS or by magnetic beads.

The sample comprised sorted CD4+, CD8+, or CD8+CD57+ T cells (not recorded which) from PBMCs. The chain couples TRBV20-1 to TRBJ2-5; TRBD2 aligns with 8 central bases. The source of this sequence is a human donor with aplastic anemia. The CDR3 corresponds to CSARTSVKETQYF. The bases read TGCAGTGCTAGGACTAGCGTCAAAGAGACCCAGTACTTC.